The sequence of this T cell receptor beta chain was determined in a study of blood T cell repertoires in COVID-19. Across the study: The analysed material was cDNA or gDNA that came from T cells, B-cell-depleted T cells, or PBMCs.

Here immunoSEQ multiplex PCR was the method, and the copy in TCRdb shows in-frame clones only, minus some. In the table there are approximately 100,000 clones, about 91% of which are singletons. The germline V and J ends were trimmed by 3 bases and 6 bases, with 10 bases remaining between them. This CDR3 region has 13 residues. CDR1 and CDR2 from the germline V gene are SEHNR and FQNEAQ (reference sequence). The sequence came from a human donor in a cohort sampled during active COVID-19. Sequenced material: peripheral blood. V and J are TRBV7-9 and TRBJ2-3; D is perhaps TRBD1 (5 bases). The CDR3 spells CASSFGASDTQYF. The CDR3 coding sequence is TGTGCCAGCAGCTTTGGGGCCTCGGATACGCAGTATTTT.